Each of the 27 T cell receptor beta chains below was sequenced from the same sample in a study of blood T cell repertoires in COVID-19. Some clones are missing from TCRdb's copy, which holds only in-frame ones; the method was immunoSEQ multiplex PCR. The table includes some 150,000 clones, about 83% detected once. Sequences were obtained from peripheral blood. The receptors derive from an elderly woman with acute or convalescent COVID-19.

This clone was seen more than once but under ten times. V is TRBV5-6 and J is TRBJ1-2; D is undetermined. Germline V gives CDR1 SGHDT, CDR2 YYEEEE. With 1 base removed from V and 1 base from J, the gap between germline ends came to 8 bases. CDR3 length: 14 residues. The chain's CDR3 is CASSLMGSNYGYTF. Here the CDR3 DNA reads TGTGCCAGCAGCTTGATGGGGAGTAACTATGGCTACACCTTC.

This chain joins TRBV9 and TRBJ2-1; 11 bases are a match to TRBD2. CDR1 and CDR2 from the germline V gene are SGDLS and YYNGEE. This CDR3 spans 18 amino acids. The ends lost 0 bases at V and 3 bases at J; junction bases unmatched: 8. The CDR3, as DNA: TGTGCCAGCAGCGTAGCTAGCGGGAGGCCAGTCGGCTACAATGAGCAGTTCTTC. It encodes CASSVASGRPVGYNEQFF.

DNA for the CDR3: TGTGCCAGTAGTACCTACCTGGCCCCGGGAACCGGGGAGCTGTTTTTT. Residues: CASSTYLAPGTGELFF. This chain connects TRBV19 to TRBJ2-2; possibly TRBD2 for D (5 bases). V lost 4 bases, J lost 5 bases, and 17 bases lay in between. The CDR3 spans 16 residues. The V gene's germline CDR1 is LNHDA and CDR2 SQIVND (reference sequence). Filled out from reference TRBV19 and TRBJ2-2, the complete variable domain reads DGGITQSPKYLFRKEGQNVTLSCEQNLNHDAMYWYRQDPGQGLRLIYYSQIVNDFQKGDIAEGYSVSREKKESFPLTVTSAQKNPTAFYLCASSTYLAPGTGELFFGEGSRLTVL.

This clone was seen repeatedly, ten times or more. This rearrangement joins TRBV19 to TRBJ1-3; D unresolved. This CDR3 comprises 14 residues. Trimming cost V 7 bases and J 0 bases, with 10 bases left between them. Germline-derived CDR1 and CDR2 are LNHDA and SQIVND (reference sequence). This CDR3 reads CASTPGSSGNTIYF. The CDR3 region has the DNA TGTGCCAGTACCCCCGGGAGCTCTGGAAACACCATATATTTT. Full variable domain (missing parts from reference TRBV19 and TRBJ1-3): DGGITQSPKYLFRKEGQNVTLSCEQNLNHDAMYWYRQDPGQGLRLIYYSQIVNDFQKGDIAEGYSVSREKKESFPLTVTSAQKNPTAFYLCASTPGSSGNTIYFGEGSWLTVV.

This chain links TRBV7-6 with TRBJ2-1, with TRBD2 matching 10 bases. This CDR3 has 16 residues. Losses at the gene ends were 5 bases for V and 4 bases for J; bases not matched to a gene: 8. In germline, CDR1 is SGHVS, CDR2 FNYEAQ. CDR3 in DNA: TGTGCCAGCAGCCCGCCAGGACTAGCGGCGTACAATGAGCAGTTCTTC. Its translation: CASSPPGLAAYNEQFF.

V and J are TRBV28 and TRBJ2-7, with 9 bases fitting TRBD1. The trim removed 0 bases at V and 3 bases at J, leaving 0 bases unmatched. This CDR3 region has 14 residues. Per the germline V gene, CDR1 is MDHEN and CDR2 is SYDVKM. CDR3 sequence: CASSLWTGGYEQYF. The CDR3 DNA is TGTGCCAGCAGTTTATGGACAGGGGGCTACGAGCAGTACTTC.

The DNA for the CDR3 is TGCGCCAGCAGTCCGGGGAAGGGGGGGCGGATCGAAAAACTGTTTTTT. The encoded protein is CASSPGKGGRIEKLFF. The gene calls are TRBV23-1 and TRBJ1-4, with D possibly TRBD1 on 6 matching bases. TRBV23-1 is an ORF, with its function uncertain. This CDR3 region has 16 residues. V lost 4 bases, J lost 8 bases, and 20 bases lay in between.

V usage is TRBV10-1 and J usage is TRBJ2-7, with TRBD2 identical over 8 bases. V was pared by 6 bases and J by 2 bases, with 15 bases of the junction left unmatched. Germline CDR1 is WNHNN and CDR2 is SYGVQD (reference sequence). CDR3 size: 17 residues. CDR3 sequence: CASSPPGGSRPTYEQYF. The CDR3 DNA reads as TGCGCCAGCAGCCCCCCGGGAGGGAGCCGACCTACCTACGAGCAGTACTTC.

The V call is TRBV27, the J call TRBJ2-7, with TRBD2 matching over 9 bases. This CDR3 is 16 amino acids long. Trimming at V came to 6 bases and at J to 2 bases, leaving 11 bases not matched to a gene. Germline lookup yields CDR1 MNHEY and CDR2 SMNVEV (reference sequence). The CDR3 loop reads CASSPWGSGGTYEQYF. CDR3 coding DNA: TGTGCCAGCAGCCCCTGGGGTAGCGGGGGAACCTACGAGCAGTACTTC.

The gene calls are TRBV6-2 or TRBV6-3 and TRBJ1-5; D uncertain. CDR1 is MNHEY and CDR2 is SVGEGT in the germline V gene. Deletions cut 4 bases from V and 3 bases from J, with 10 bases between. The CDR3 runs to 14 residues. CDR3 DNA sequence: TGTGCCAGCAGTTTCCTCAGGTCCAATCAGCCCCAGCATTTT. This codes for CASSFLRSNQPQHF.

CDR3 in amino acids: CAWKRIDREYSPLHF. CDR3 in DNA: TGTGCCTGGAAAAGAATAGACAGAGAGTATTCACCCCTCCACTTT. The chain is built from TRBV30 and TRBJ1-6; D is possibly TRBD1 (5 bases). The CDR3 extends over 15 amino acids. Between the trimmed V and J ends, which lost 4 bases and 8 bases, there was a span of 18 bases. Per the germline V gene, CDR1 is GTSNPN and CDR2 is SVGIG (reference sequence).

This chain uses TRBV28 with TRBJ2-7, with TRBD2 matching 12 bases. The V gene end was trimmed by 5 bases and the J gene end by 3 bases; junction bases not matched to a gene: 8. The germline CDR1 and CDR2 sequences are MDHEN and SYDVKM. The CDR3 has 16 amino acids. CDR3 DNA: TGTGCCAGCAGTGCGGGTGGACTAGCGGGGAACTACGAGCAGTACTTC. This translates into CASSAGGLAGNYEQYF.

The rearrangement uses TRBV9 and TRBJ1-6; TRBD1 is a possible D gene (6 bases). V lost 0 bases and J lost 0, with 13 bases in between. CDR3 length: 18 amino acids. The germline CDR1 and CDR2 sequences are SGDLS and YYNGEE. CDR3 residues: CASSVGQEKSSYNSPLHF. The CDR3 coding sequence is TGTGCCAGCAGCGTAGGACAGGAGAAGAGCTCCTATAATTCACCCCTCCACTTT.

V is TRBV12-3 or TRBV12-4 and J is TRBJ2-5; TRBD1 matches 7 bases. V trimming: 4 bases; J trimming: 5 bases; junction bases outside the gene matches: 1. This CDR3 has 12 amino acids. The CDR3 sequence is CASSSQGETQYF. The DNA for the CDR3 is TGTGCCAGCAGTTCACAGGGGGAGACCCAGTACTTC.

This chain links TRBV16 with TRBJ1-4; 7 bases map to TRBD1. CDR1 is KGHSY, CDR2 FQNENV, per germline. V was pared by 1 base and J by 8 bases, with 7 bases of the junction left unmatched. The CDR3 has 15 amino acids. The CDR3 DNA reads as TGTGCCAGCAGCCAATTGGACAGGTTGGGGGAAAAACTGTTTTTT. Amino acid sequence: CASSQLDRLGEKLFF. Drawing the rest from reference TRBV16 and TRBJ1-4, the complete variable domain is GEEVAQTPKHLVRGEGQKAKLYCAPIKGHSYVFWYQQVLKNEFKFLISFQNENVFDETGMPKERFSAKCLPNSPCSLEIQATKLEDSAVYFCASSQLDRLGEKLFFGSGTQLSVL.

This chain connects TRBV7-2 to TRBJ1-5, with D perhaps TRBD1 (6 bases). V lost 5 bases, J lost 0 bases, and 17 bases lay in between. Germline V lookup: CDR1 SGHTA, CDR2 FQGNSA. The CDR3 has 17 residues. The CDR3 sequence is CASSPSRGAYSNQPQHF. The CDR3 DNA is TGTGCCAGCAGCCCTTCTCGGGGGGCTTATAGCAATCAGCCCCAGCATTTT.

This clone was observed a few times. V usage is TRBV7-9 and J usage is TRBJ2-6; the D is unclear. V lost 3 bases and J lost 4, with 10 bases in between. Germline CDR1 SEHNR, CDR2 FQNEAQ (reference sequence). The CDR3 runs 15 residues. The CDR3 nucleotides are TGTGCCAGCAGCTTTTGGCTCTCCGGGGCCAACGTCCTGACTTTC. This sequence encodes CASSFWLSGANVLTF. Full variable domain (outside the CDR3, taken from reference TRBV7-9 and TRBJ2-6): DTGVSQNPRHKITKRGQNVTFRCDPISEHNRLYWYRQTLGQGPEFLTYFQNEAQLEKSRLLSDRFSAERPKGSFSTLEIQRTEQGDSAMYLCASSFWLSGANVLTFGAGSRLTVL.

As concerns this clone: Other DNA sequences from this sample encode an identical CDR3 as well. The chain is built from TRBV6-6 and TRBJ1-4; 9 bases agree with TRBD1. The CDR3 extends over 13 amino acids. The germline CDR1 and CDR2 sequences are MNHNY and SVGAGI (reference sequence). V was clipped by 6 bases and J by 8 bases; unmatched bases: 4. The CDR3 loop is CASRDRGGEKLFF. The CDR3 bases are TGTGCCAGCAGGGACAGGGGAGGGGAAAAACTGTTTTTT.

Concerning this clone itself: Relative to the germline gene, one junction end is altered; a read error may explain this. V usage is TRBV28 and J usage is TRBJ1-1; TRBD1 matches at 8 bases. CDR1 is MDHEN and CDR2 is SYDVKM in the germline V gene. The CDR3 has 13 amino acids. The CDR3 sequence: CASRSGTGGGWSF. The CDR3 DNA reads TGTGCCAGCAGATCCGGGACAGGAGGAGGTTGGAGCTTT.

This sequence joins TRBV18 and TRBJ1-1, with 8 bases that match TRBD1. CDR1 and CDR2 (germline): KGHSH, LQKENI. The V gene end was trimmed by 3 bases and the J gene end by 7 bases; junction bases not matched to a gene: 4. This CDR3 contains 13 residues. This CDR3 is CASSPQGQVEAFF. In nucleotides, the CDR3 is TGTGCCAGCTCACCGCAGGGACAGGTTGAAGCTTTCTTT. Drawing the rest from reference TRBV18 and TRBJ1-1, the complete variable domain is NAGVMQNPRHLVRRRGQEARLRCSPMKGHSHVYWYRQLPEEGLKFMVYLQKENIIDESGMPKERFSAEFPKEGPSILRIQQVVRGDSAAYFCASSPQGQVEAFFGQGTRLTVV.

In this sample, this clone turned up many times. The genes are TRBV20-1 and TRBJ2-5; 8 bases match TRBD2. This CDR3 is built from 16 residues. The V segment lost 3 bases and the J segment 6 bases; nucleotides outside the gene matches: 15. From germline, CDR1 is DFQATT and CDR2 SNEGSKA (reference sequence). CDR3 coding DNA: TGCAGTGCTAGTGGATCGGCGGGGGGCCCCACTCAGACCCAGTACTTC. Translating gives CSASGSAGGPTQTQYF.

V and J are TRBV11-2 and TRBJ2-2; tentatively, D is TRBD2 (6 bases). The length of the CDR3 is 15 residues. Trimming pared 0 bases from V and 4 bases from J, leaving 9 bases between. Germline V gives CDR1 SGHAT, CDR2 FQNNGV. The CDR3 DNA follows: TGTGCCAGCAGCTTAGAGCGGACTACCACCGGGGAGCTGTTTTTT. Amino acids: CASSLERTTTGELFF.

In this sample, this clone turned up once. The chain recombines TRBV5-1 with TRBJ2-3; a possible D gene is TRBD2 (6 bases). Germline V gene sequence: CDR1 SGHRS, CDR2 YFSETQ. This CDR3 has 15 residues. V shed 4 bases and J shed 0 bases, with 12 bases lying between them. The CDR3 DNA is TGCGCCAGCAGCGTGTATGCGGGGAGCACAGATACGCAGTATTTT. It specifies CASSVYAGSTDTQYF.

This rearrangement joins TRBV9 to TRBJ1-4; D is ambiguous. Trimming pared 3 bases from V and 0 bases from J, leaving 9 bases between. CDR3 length equals 15 residues. CDR1 SGDLS and CDR2 YYNGEE come from the germline V gene. CDR3 DNA sequence: TGTGCCAGCAGCGGCGGACTGGCAACTAATGAAAAACTGTTTTTT. Translation: CASSGGLATNEKLFF.

This clone is a singleton in its sample. This chain connects TRBV28 to TRBJ2-5; the match to TRBD2 covers 14 bases. This CDR3 spans 15 amino acids. J was trimmed by 7 bases and V by 6 bases; bases with no gene match: 7. Germline assignment: CDR1 MDHEN and CDR2 SYDVKM. The CDR3 sequence: CASRQTSGGAVTQYF. DNA of the CDR3: TGTGCCAGCAGGCAGACTAGCGGGGGGGCCGTGACCCAGTACTTC. Supplemented by reference TRBV28 and TRBJ2-5, the full variable domain reads DVKVTQSSRYLVKRTGEKVFLECVQDMDHENMFWYRQDPGLGLRLIYFSYDVKMKEKGDIPEGYSVSREKKERFSLILESASTNQTSMYLCASRQTSGGAVTQYFGPGTRLLVL.

This clone was found once. V gene TRBV5-1 combines with J gene TRBJ2-7; D might be TRBD2 (6 bases). The CDR3 covers 15 residues. V was cut by 4 bases and J by 1 base, with 15 bases left in between. The germline gives CDR1 SGHRS, CDR2 YFSETQ. The CDR3 reads CASSPMGGSSYEQYF. The DNA for the CDR3 is TGCGCCAGCAGCCCAATGGGGGGTTCGTCCTACGAGCAGTACTTC.

The gene calls are TRBV27 and TRBJ1-4, with 8 nucleotides matching TRBD1. This CDR3 contains 14 residues. Germline V gene lookup returns CDR1 MNHEY and CDR2 SMNVEV (reference sequence). After removal of 5 bases from V and 3 bases from J, the junction contained 2 bases not matched to a gene. The DNA of the CDR3 is TGTGCCAGCAGTGCACAGGGGGCTAATGAAAAACTGTTTTTT. Translation: CASSAQGANEKLFF.